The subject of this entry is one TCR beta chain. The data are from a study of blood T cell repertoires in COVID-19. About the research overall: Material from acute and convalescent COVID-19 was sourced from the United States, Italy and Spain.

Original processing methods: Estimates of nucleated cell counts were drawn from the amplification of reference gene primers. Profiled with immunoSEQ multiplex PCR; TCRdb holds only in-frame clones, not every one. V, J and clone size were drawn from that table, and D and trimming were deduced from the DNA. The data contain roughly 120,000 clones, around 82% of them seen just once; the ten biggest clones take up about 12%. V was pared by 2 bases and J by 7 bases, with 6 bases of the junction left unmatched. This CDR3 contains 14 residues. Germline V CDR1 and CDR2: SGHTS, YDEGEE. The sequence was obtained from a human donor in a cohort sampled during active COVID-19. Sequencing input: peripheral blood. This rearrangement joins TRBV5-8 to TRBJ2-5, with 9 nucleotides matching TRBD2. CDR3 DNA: TGTGCCAGCAGCTTCGGCGGGGGGGCCCGGACCCAGTACTTC. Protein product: CASSFGGGARTQYF.